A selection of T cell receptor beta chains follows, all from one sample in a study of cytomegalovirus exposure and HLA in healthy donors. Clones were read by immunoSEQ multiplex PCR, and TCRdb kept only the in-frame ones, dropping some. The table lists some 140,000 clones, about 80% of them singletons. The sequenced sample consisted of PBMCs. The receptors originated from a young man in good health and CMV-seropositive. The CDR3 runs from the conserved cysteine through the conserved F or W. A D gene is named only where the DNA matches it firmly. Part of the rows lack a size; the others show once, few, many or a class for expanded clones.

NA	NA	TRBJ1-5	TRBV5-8	TGTGCCAGCAGCAGGGGTTTGGGTAGCAATCAGCCCCAGCATTTT	CASSRGLGSNQPQHF
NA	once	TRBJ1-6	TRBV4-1	TGCGCCAGCAGCCAAGAACCCAGTTTAAATTCACCCCTCCACTTT	CASSQEPSLNSPLHF
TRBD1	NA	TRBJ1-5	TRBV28	TGTGCCACCTCGTGGACAGGGGAGGATCAGCCCCAGCATTTT	CATSWTGEDQPQHF
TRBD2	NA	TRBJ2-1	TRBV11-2	TGTGCCAGCAGCTTACTAATTACTAGCGGGATCGATGAGCAGTTCTTC	CASSLLITSGIDEQFF
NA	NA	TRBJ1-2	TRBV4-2	TGTGCCAGCAGCCAAGATTGGCCCGGGCAGGGGAACTATGGCTACACCTTC	CASSQDWPGQGNYGYTF
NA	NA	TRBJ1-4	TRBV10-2	TGCGCCAGCAGTTCGTACAGGGCGGAAAAACTGTTTTTT	CASSSYRAEKLFF
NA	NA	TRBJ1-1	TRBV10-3	TGTGCCATCAGTGGTATTTGGCTGAACACTGAAGCTTTCTTT	CAISGIWLNTEAFF
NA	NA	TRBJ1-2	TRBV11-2	TGTGCCAGCAGCCGCAGAGGGGCGGGAGATGACTATGGCTACACCTTC	CASSRRGAGDDYGYTF
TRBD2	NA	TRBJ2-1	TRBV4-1	TGCGCCAGCAGCCAAAGCGGGAGGGCCGAGAATGAGCAGTTCTTC	CASSQSGRAENEQFF
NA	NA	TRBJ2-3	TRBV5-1	TGCGCCAGCAGGGATGCGGGGAGGTCGGCAGATACGCAGTATTTT	CASRDAGRSADTQYF
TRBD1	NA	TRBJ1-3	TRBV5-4	TGTGCCAGCAGCTTGGACGGGACAGCGTTCTCTGGAAACACCATATATTTT	CASSLDGTAFSGNTIYF
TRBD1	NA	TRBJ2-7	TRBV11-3	TGTGCCAGCAGCCCCGGAGGGGACAGGGGCTACGAGCAGTACTTC	CASSPGGDRGYEQYF
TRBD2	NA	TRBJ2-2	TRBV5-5	TGTGCCAGCAGCTGGGCAGCGGGAGCTACCGGGGAGCTGTTTTTT	CASSWAAGATGELFF
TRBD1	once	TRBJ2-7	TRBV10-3	TGTGCCATCAGTTCCTCGGGAACCGACAGGGGCGAGCAGTACTTC	CAISSSGTDRGEQYF
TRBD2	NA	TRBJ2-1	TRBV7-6	TGTGCCAGCAGCCCCGGGACTAGCGGGAGTGAACACAATGAGCAGTTCTTC	CASSPGTSGSEHNEQFF
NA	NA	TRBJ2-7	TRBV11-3	TGTGCCAGCAGCTTAGATAACTACGAGCAGTACTTC	CASSLDNYEQYF
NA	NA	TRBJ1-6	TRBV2	TGTGCCAGCAGTGAGCGGGACGTTATTTCACCCCTCCACTTT	CASSERDVISPLHF
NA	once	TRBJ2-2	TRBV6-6	TGTGCCAGCAGTTACGCCCCCGGGTCGGGCACCGGGGAGCTGTTTTTT	CASSYAPGSGTGELFF
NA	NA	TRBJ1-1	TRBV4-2	TGTGCCAGCAGCCAAGAGGCGGGGATGAACACTGAAGCTTTCTTT	CASSQEAGMNTEAFF
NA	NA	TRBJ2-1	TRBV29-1	TGCAGCGTGCAAGAGCCGGGGAGTGGTCGCAATGAGCAGTTCTTC	CSVQEPGSGRNEQFF
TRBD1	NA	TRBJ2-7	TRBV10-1	TGCGCCAGCAGTGATCCAGGGGGATCCAAGTACGAGCAGTACTTC	CASSDPGGSKYEQYF
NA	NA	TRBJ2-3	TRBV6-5	TGTGCCAGCAGTTATCTGGATACGCAGTATTTT	CASSYLDTQYF
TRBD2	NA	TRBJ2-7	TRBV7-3	TGTGCCAGCAGCTCGGGGCCTAGCGGATTCTACGAGCAGTACTTC	CASSSGPSGFYEQYF
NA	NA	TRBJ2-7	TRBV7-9	TGTGCCAGCAGCTTACCCGGCGGGCCGAGCTCCTACGAGCAGTACTTC	CASSLPGGPSSYEQYF
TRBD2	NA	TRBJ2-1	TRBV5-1	TGCGCCAGCAGCTGGCTAGCGGGAGCAGTCAATGAGCAGTTCTTC	CASSWLAGAVNEQFF
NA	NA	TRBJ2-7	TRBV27	TGTGCCAGCCGACAAAAGGGGGACAACTCCTACGAGCAGTACTTC	CASRQKGDNSYEQYF
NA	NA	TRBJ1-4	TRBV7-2	TGTGCCAGCAGCTTAGGTGGGCGGGTAGGGAGGGGACTGTTTTTT	CASSLGGRVGRGLFF
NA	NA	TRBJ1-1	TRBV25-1	TGTGCCAGCAGTGATGAGGTCGGAACTGAAGCTTTCTTT	CASSDEVGTEAFF
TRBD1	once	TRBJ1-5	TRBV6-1	TGTGCCAGCACCTATTCGGGACAGGGAAATCAGCCCCAGCATTTT	CASTYSGQGNQPQHF
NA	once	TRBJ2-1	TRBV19	TGTGCCAGTAGTATAGAGGCCCAGGGATACAATGAGCAGTTCTTC	CASSIEAQGYNEQFF
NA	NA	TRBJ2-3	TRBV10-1	TGCGCCAGCCGGGACACCAACACAGATACGCAGTATTTT	CASRDTNTDTQYF
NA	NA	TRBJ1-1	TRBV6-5	TGTGCCAGCAGTCGACAAAACACTGAAGCTTTCTTT	CASSRQNTEAFF
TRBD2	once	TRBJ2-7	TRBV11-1	TGTGCCAGCAGCTTAAGGACTAGCGGGACTCACGAGCAGTACTTC	CASSLRTSGTHEQYF
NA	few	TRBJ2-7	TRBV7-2	TGTGCCAGCAGCTTAGCGGAGAGCATAACCTACGAGCAGTACTTC	CASSLAESITYEQYF
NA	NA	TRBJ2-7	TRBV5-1	TGCGCCAGCAGCTCGGACGAGCTTAGCGGCGCCTACGAGCAGTACTTC	CASSSDELSGAYEQYF
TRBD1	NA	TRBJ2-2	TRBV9	TGTGCCAGCAGCGCGCCGGGACAGGGGGTCACCGGGGAGCTGTTTTTT	CASSAPGQGVTGELFF
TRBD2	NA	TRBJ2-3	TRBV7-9	TGTGCCAGCAGCTTGGGGACTAGCGGGAGGCCTAGCACAGATACGCAGTATTTT	CASSLGTSGRPSTDTQYF
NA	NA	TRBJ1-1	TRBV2	TGTGCCAGCTTAGGGGGATGGGATACTGAAGCTTTCTTT	CASLGGWDTEAFF
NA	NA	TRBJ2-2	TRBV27	TGTGCCAGCAGTCCCGGGTGGGACACCCAGAAGAACACCGGGGAGCTGTTTTTT	CASSPGWDTQKNTGELFF
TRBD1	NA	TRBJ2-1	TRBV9	TGTGCCAGCAGCGTAACGACAGGGAATACTGAGCAGTTCTTC	CASSVTTGNTEQFF
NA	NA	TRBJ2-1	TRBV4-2	TGTGCCAGCAGCCAAGATAGGGGTACCTCCTACAATGAGCAGTTCTTC	CASSQDRGTSYNEQFF
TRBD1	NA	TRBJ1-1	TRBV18	TGTGCCAGCTCACCTACGGGACAGTGGACCACTGAAGCTTTCTTT	CASSPTGQWTTEAFF
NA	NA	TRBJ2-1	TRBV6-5	TGTGCCAGCAGTTTAGGGGGGAGGGATGAGCAGTTCTTC	CASSLGGRDEQFF
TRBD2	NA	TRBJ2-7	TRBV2	TGTGCCAGCAGTGAGAGGAGGGACTACCTCTTCTACGAGCAGTACTTC	CASSERRDYLFYEQYF
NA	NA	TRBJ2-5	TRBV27	TGTGCCAGCCTAAGTCCCGACTTTGGGAGAATCCAAGAGACCCAGTACTTC	CASLSPDFGRIQETQYF
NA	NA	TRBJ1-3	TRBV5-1	TGCGCCAGCAGCGGCGGGACGGCCTCTGGAAACACCATATATTTT	CASSGGTASGNTIYF
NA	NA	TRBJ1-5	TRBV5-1	TGCGCCAGCAGCTTGGTTGATAGCACCAATCAGCCCCAGCATTTT	CASSLVDSTNQPQHF
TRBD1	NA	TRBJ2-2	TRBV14	TGTGCCAGCAGCCAACGGCCGGGACAGGTGAACACCGGGGAGCTGTTTTTT	CASSQRPGQVNTGELFF
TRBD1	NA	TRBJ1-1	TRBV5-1	TGCGCCAGCAGCCCTAGGACAGGGGGCTCCGTCACTGAAGCTTTCTTT	CASSPRTGGSVTEAFF
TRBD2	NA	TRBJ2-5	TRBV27	TGTGCCAGCAGTTTATTGGGAGCGGGGGTGCAGTACTTC	CASSLLGAGVQYF
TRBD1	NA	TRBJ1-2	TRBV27	TGTGCCAGCAGTCCCGGAGGGGGCGAAGCCCGAACCTATGGCTACGCCTTC	CASSPGGGEARTYGYAF
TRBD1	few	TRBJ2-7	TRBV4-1	TGCGCCAGCAGCTTGGCCTTCCGGGACAGGTCCTACGAGCAGTACTTC	CASSLAFRDRSYEQYF
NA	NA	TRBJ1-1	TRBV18	TGTGCCAGCTCTCAACAGGATGAAGCTTTCTTT	CASSQQDEAFF
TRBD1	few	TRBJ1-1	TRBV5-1	TGCGCCAGCAGCTTTCCCGGGACAGGGACTGAAGCTTTCTTT	CASSFPGTGTEAFF
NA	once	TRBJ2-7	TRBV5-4	TGTGCCAGCAGCTTGGTCGGGACCTACGAGCAGTACTTC	CASSLVGTYEQYF